This note documents a single T cell receptor (beta chain) sequence. The entry originates in a study of a mutant IDH1 vaccine in newly diagnosed glioma. There are 15 residues in the CDR3. Germline CDR1 MNHNY, CDR2 SVGAGI (reference sequence). The V and J ends lost 5 bases and 4 bases, in that order; junction bases with no gene match: 7. Repertoires were generated with immunoSEQ multiplex PCR, while TCRdb's copy carries only in-frame clones and drops some. This table holds about 92,000 clones, roughly 85% found once. Regarding time point: baseline, week 1 (first vaccination visit). This sample's treatment: pre-vaccination baseline after standard-of-care therapy.

The specimen was PBMCs, collected from a glioma patient treated with radiotherapy, temozolomide or both. The chain is built from TRBV6-6 and TRBJ2-2; TRBD2 matches 7 bases. The origin of this receptor is a woman aged 45 to 65 with glioma. The CDR3 DNA is TGTGCCAGCAGTAGGGGAGGGTCGGTCACCGGGGAGCTGTTTTTT. Protein product: CASSRGGSVTGELFF.